This entry describes one T cell receptor beta chain. The antigen it recognizes is unknown. Base quality data are lacking; no much larger clone is found one base away. This record belongs to a study of vaccination effects on CD4 cells after COVID-19 (dated by TCRdb to 2021 to 2024). Some background on the complete study: Two doses of either the BNT162b2 or the mRNA-1273 mRNA SARS-CoV-2 vaccine were administered to participants. Pre-vaccine samples were drawn from two convalescent patients 16 days and one week before the first dose, at 142 and 148 days after COVID-19 diagnosis. SARS-CoV-2 spike-specific CD4+ TCR repertoires from before and after mRNA vaccination were compared in COVID-19 convalescent patients and in infection-naive vaccine recipients. A total of 10 COVID-19 convalescent patients and several SARS-CoV-2-naive healthy vaccine recipients were included in the full study. In the study, cultures from other donors were sequenced using the Oncomine TCR Beta short-read assay on an Illumina iSeq 100. Overall results and qualifications from the work: Only a small number of convalescent patients were included, and no early post-infection timepoints were available, which limited the study. Marked clonal contraction was observed in both infection-induced and vaccine-induced clones at late post-vaccination timepoints, consistent with waning T cell responses. In convalescent patients, the post-vaccine spike-reactive repertoire was composed mainly of new vaccine-induced clones that were largely distinct from infection-induced clones.

Cut back by 6 bases and 5 bases, the V and J ends lie 23 bases apart. The germline V gene encodes CDR1 SGHDN and CDR2 FVKESK. The CDR3, from cysteine to phenylalanine, totals 16 residues. Only CDR3 DNA is held: 48 bases, read in frame from base 1. The protocol used for the library was the immunoSEQ multiplex PCR assay. TCR beta CDR3 sequencing was performed on DNA from the cultured, isolated CD4+ T cells. Turning to the authors' computational methods: The analysis removed non-productive TCR sequences, trimmed reads to the CDR3 region, and retained only CDR3s that were 7 or more amino acids long. Antigen-specific clonotypes were identified with the MANAFEST web app by comparing expansion in peptide wells against reference cultures. To count as positive, a clone had to show expansion at FDR<0.05 compared with the reference and with all other wells, an odds ratio above 5, and a frequency above 0.1% in two replicate wells. A clonotype was defined as cross-reactive if the clonotype was significantly expanded both in SARS-CoV-2 spike wells and in at least one common cold coronavirus spike condition. CDR3 similarity was assessed by Levenshtein distance with the stringdist R package, and unrooted trees were built with ape in R 3.6.1. The table was pulled from immuneACCESS by TCRdb, which kept in-frame rearrangements only. Such tables lose some clones; where checked, under half of the loss comes from unresolved V genes, and the rest has no known cause. Clonal size and the V and J genes are those of that table, whereas D and trimming came from the DNA. For this sample there are roughly 73,000 clones; under 85% appear just once. The ten biggest clones cover less than 5.5% of the sample.

The ViraFEST assay stimulated PBMC with viral peptide pools and then used TCR sequencing to identify antigen-specific CD4+ T cell clonotypes by expansion. After less than 13 days of culture, CD4+ T cells were isolated with the EasySep CD4+ T cell isolation kit. Convalescent patients had PCR-confirmed SARS-CoV-2 infection between March and December 2020, before Alpha, Beta and Delta variants emerged in the United States. Each well held two million PBMC cultured in IMDM containing roughly 4.9% human AB serum, around 10 IU/ml IL-2 and gentamicin, along with roughly 10 ug/ml peptides. An HIV-1 Nef peptide pool was used as the negative control culture condition. Half of the culture medium was replaced with fresh IL-2-containing medium on days 3 and 7. Each peptide stimulation condition was cultured in triplicate wells unless otherwise noted. PBMC were separated from whole blood using Ficoll-Paque Plus gradient centrifugation and were then either cryopreserved at -140C or used fresh. The QIAamp micro DNA kit was used to extract genomic DNA from the cultured CD4+ T cells.

Sequences were derived from CD4+ T cells from PBMCs cultured with HIV peptides, sampled before COVID-19 vaccination. In light of the paper, this sample's cell subset or site label describes: HIV-1 Nef peptide pool negative control/reference culture. This sequence originates from a human donor who had a prior SARS-CoV-2 infection. The chain is encoded by TRBV14 joined to TRBJ2-7; a tentative D match to TRBD1 spans 6 bases. The CDR3 reads CASRYDRDTLKHEQYF. The bases read TGTGCCAGCAGATACGACCGGGACACCCTTAAGCACGAGCAGTACTTC.